The present entry profiles one T cell receptor beta chain with its context. Its specific antigen is unknown. One base away there is no much larger clone; base qualities are not given. This sample was included in a study of identical twins (dated by TCRdb to the mid-2010s). For context, the study as a whole: The study deep-sequenced TCR alpha and beta repertoires from monozygotic twins, unrelated adults of various ages and cord blood to test whether fetal clonotypes persist. To rule out contamination, the twin experiments were replicated at different times with different library preparation protocols. Overall study results and their limits: Because the same donors could not be followed over many years, the conclusions relied on cross-sectional statistical analysis. In monozygotic twins, out-of-frame TCR alpha sharing was systematically underestimated by recombination models, although the models agreed with sharing between unrelated individuals. Fewer insertions were carried by abundant cord blood beta clonotypes, a similar but weaker trend appeared in young adult naive repertoires, and no such trend appeared in memory repertoires. Zero-insertion analyses could be partly confounded by invariant T cells such as MAIT and iNKT, although diverse VJ usage argued against such confounding for most clonotypes. The excess sharing between twins in beta out-of-frame sequences was weaker because fewer shared sequences reduced the signal-to-noise ratio. Compared with coincidental sharing between unrelated individuals, out-of-frame TCR alpha sequences shared between twins showed an excess of sequences with low generation probability.

As encoded in the germline V gene (reference sequence), CDR1 is DFQATT while CDR2 is SNEGSKA. The CDR3 spans 14 residues, from the cysteine through the phenylalanine. CDR3 DNA is the only sequence kept; it has 42 bases, read in frame from the first base. V is shortened by 3 bases, J by 7 bases, and the region joining them spans 19 bases. Every donor in the study was a healthy Caucasian. The twin cohort consisted of three pairs of female monozygotic twins, all aged roughly 18 to 30 years. Positive isolation kits from Invitrogen were used to isolate the CD4+ and CD8+ T cell populations. The receptor library was made with 5' RACE. TCRdb records Illumina HiSeq 2000 as the sequencer. A universal primer binding site was introduced by template switching, and a unique molecular identifier was present in the final cDNA, enabling accurate counting of TCR cDNA molecules. Specific primers in the conserved constant-segment region were used to synthesize first-strand cDNA for the TCR alpha and beta chains. To control for contamination, every cDNA library was double barcoded, receiving both a SMART-Mk sample barcode and Illumina barcodes. TruSeq adapter sequences along with Illumina sample barcodes were introduced in two successive PCR steps. The TCR alpha and beta cDNA libraries were sequenced on the Illumina HiSeq platform using custom primers. The authors' pipeline ran thus. MiGEC was used to process raw reads and extract unique molecular identifiers, and MiXCR was used to find CDR3 positions. For each individual, recombination models were inferred using an EM algorithm with the repgenHMM and IGoR tools. The tcR package in R was used for shared clonotype analysis, with sharing normalized by the product of cloneset sizes. To study raw recombination free of thymic and clonal selection effects, out-of-frame nonproductive sequences were analyzed. Clones were called with MiXCR by TCRdb after fastp trimmed the public reads at Q25, and only in-frame beta chains were retained. Rows matching on CDR3 protein sequence are summarized as one entry with the most common DNA and genes. These V and J calls derive from TCRdb rather than the authors' analysis. The sample profile shows 400,000 to 550,000 distinct CDR3 sequences; roughly a fifth of them were found once. The leading ten clones occupy about 0.91% of the sample.

The same specimen was also included in a second study, on T cells expressing NK-cell markers. The second study's authors report: Three sorted T-cell subsets (CD3+CD56+NKG2C+, CD3+CD56+NKG2C- and CD3+CD56-NKG2C+) from about 8 donors had their TCR beta-chain repertoires profiled. Seven of the eight sequenced donors were HCMV-seropositive and one was HCMV-seronegative. In several experiments an anti-gammadeltaTCR antibody was added to restrict sorting to alphabetaTCR-expressing T cells. In roughly six donors, the dominant CD3+CD56+NKG2C+ clonotypes ranked among the top 10 CD8+ clonotypes, making up roughly 1.0-7.0% of CD8+ T cells. Those dominant clonotypes were again the most abundant among CD3+CD56-NKG2C+ cells in four donors, at roughly 25-60.1%. It remained unclear whether the expanded NKG2C-expressing T cell clones were specific for HCMV antigens. The eight sequenced donors were randomly selected healthy volunteers, three men and five women. HCMV-specific IgG was detected in serum with a commercial ELISA kit to determine HCMV serostatus. Reads were demultiplexed and grouped by UMI with MIGEC, and clonotypes were assembled and quantified with MiTCR. To exclude erroneous sequences, only TCR cDNA sequences supported by at least two reads were retained. Downstream repertoire analysis used the tcR package, and clonotypes were matched across fractions by CDR3 nucleotide sequence plus V segment. VDJmatch was used to annotate antigen specificity against VDJdb, with one amino acid substitution allowed in CDR3.

The chain is made from TRBV20-1 and TRBJ2-7; the D gene remains uncertain. Source material: CD4+ T cells sorted from blood. The source is a woman aged 18-30 years in good health. The CDR3 region has the sequence CSASPQSYESEQYF. Read as DNA, the sequence is TGCAGTGCTAGCCCCCAGTCCTACGAGTCGGAGCAGTACTTC.